This T cell receptor beta chain was profiled in a study of blood T cell repertoires in COVID-19. The CDR3 contains 13 residues. CDR1 is SGHVS, CDR2 FNYEAQ, per germline. V gave up 1 base and J gave up 7 bases, with 11 bases separating them. Data came from immunoSEQ multiplex PCR; TCRdb stores just in-frame clones and leaves some out. Of around 54,000 clones detected, about nine tenths appear once; the ten largest clones hold around 8.3%. The origin of this receptor is a woman aged 35 to 49 with active COVID-19. Sequenced input: peripheral blood. J is TRBJ2-7 and V is TRBV7-6; D uncertain. The CDR3 nucleotides read TGTGCCAGCAGCTTAGGCCAGGCTTTGGAGCAGTACTTC. It codes for CASSLGQALEQYF.